What follows is one T cell receptor (beta chain) and its context. No antigen is known for it. This record belongs to a study of CD8+ T cells in alopecia areata. Study-level background: Twice daily, treated patients received 5 to 10 mg of oral tofacitinib. Study results and caveats: With tofacitinib ongoing, many expanded lesional clones persisted in both scalp and blood. More clonal than normal scalp was lesional scalp, particularly alopecia totalis/universalis.

Trimming stripped 2 bases from V and 2 bases from J, with 13 bases between. This CDR3 is built from 16 residues. CDR1 and CDR2 from the germline V gene are GTSNPN and SVGIG (reference sequence). As the sequencing template, cDNA was produced by extracting RNA and reverse transcribing it. This table comes from immunoSEQ multiplex PCR, and its TCRdb copy is limited to in-frame clones, with some not included. This table holds over 100,000 clones, about three fifths found once. The sample's treatment: oral pan-JAK inhibitor, 5-10 mg twice daily. Alopecia areata patients provided lesional scalp punch biopsies and peripheral blood, both collected for the study.

The sample was CD8+ T cells sorted from blood, taken at week 24, from a patient treated with tofacitinib. V gene TRBV30 combines with J gene TRBJ2-6; D not certain. The clonotype was recovered from a human donor with alopecia areata. The CDR3 DNA follows: TGTGCCTGGAGTCCTGAAAATGGGGCTGGGGCCAACGTCCTGACTTTC. Translating it yields CAWSPENGAGANVLTF.